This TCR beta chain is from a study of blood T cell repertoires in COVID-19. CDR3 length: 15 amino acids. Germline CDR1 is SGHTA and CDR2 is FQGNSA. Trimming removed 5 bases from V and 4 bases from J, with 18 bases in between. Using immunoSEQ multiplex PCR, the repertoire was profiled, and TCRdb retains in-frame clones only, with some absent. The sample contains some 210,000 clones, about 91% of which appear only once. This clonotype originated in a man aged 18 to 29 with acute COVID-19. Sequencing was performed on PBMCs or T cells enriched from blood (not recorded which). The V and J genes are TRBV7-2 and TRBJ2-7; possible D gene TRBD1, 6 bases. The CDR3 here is CASSPDRTGIYEQYF. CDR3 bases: TGTGCCAGCAGCCCGGACAGAACCGGGATATACGAGCAGTACTTC.